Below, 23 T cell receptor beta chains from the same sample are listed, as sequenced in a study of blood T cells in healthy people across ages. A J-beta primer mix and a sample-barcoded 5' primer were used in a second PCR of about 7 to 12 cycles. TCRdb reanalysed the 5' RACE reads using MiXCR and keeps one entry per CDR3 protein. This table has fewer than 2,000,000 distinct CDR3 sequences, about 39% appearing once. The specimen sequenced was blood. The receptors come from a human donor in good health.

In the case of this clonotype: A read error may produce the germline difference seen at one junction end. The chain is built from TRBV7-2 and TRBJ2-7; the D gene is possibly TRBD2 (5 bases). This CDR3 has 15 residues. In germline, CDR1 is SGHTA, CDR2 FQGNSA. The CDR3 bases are TGTTCCAGCAGCCCCGTGGGAGTGGGATTTTACGAGCAGTACTTC. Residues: CSSSPVGVGFYEQYF.

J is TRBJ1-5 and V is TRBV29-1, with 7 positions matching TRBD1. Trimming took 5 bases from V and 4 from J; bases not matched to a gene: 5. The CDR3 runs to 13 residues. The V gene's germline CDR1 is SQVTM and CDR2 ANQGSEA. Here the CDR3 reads CSVRGTENQPQHF. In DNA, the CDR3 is TGCAGCGTTCGCGGGACAGAGAATCAGCCCCAGCATTTT.

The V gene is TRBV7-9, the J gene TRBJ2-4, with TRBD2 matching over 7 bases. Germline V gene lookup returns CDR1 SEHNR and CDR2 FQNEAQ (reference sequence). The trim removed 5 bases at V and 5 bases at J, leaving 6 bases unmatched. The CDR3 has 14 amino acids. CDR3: CASSEEGGENIQYF. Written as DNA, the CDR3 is TGTGCCAGCAGCGAGGAGGGAGGGGAAAACATTCAGTACTTC.

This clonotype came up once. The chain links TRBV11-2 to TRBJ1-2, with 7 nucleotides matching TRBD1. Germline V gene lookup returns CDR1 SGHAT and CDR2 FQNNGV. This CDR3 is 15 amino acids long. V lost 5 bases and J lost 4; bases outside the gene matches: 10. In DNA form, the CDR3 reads TGTGCCAGCAGCCCGAGCCGGGACAGCTTCTATGGCTACACCTTC. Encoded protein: CASSPSRDSFYGYTF.

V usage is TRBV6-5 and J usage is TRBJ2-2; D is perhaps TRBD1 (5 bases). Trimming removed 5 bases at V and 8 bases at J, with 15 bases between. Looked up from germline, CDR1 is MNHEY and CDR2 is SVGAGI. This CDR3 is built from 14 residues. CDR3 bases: TGTGCCAGCAGTCAGGGAAGTCGCATTGGGGAGCTGTTTTTT. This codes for CASSQGSRIGELFF.

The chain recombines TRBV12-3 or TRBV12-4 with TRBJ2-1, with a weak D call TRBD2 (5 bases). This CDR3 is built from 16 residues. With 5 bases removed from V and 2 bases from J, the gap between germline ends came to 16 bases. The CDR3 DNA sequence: TGTGCCAGCAGTCCCTACAGAGGGAGTCCCTACAATGAGCAGTTCTTC. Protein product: CASSPYRGSPYNEQFF.

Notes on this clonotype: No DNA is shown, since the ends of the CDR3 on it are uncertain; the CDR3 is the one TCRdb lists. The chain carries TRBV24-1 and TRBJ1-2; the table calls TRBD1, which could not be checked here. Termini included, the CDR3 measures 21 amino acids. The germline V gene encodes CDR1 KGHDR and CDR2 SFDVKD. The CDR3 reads CATSVGGEQFFGPGINYGYTF.

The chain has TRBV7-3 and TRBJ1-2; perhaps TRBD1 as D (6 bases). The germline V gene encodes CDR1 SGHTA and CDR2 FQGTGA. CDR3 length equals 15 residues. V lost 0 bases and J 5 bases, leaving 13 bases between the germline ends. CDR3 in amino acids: CASSLTGGQTYGYTF. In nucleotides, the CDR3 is TGTGCCAGCAGCTTAACGGGGGGACAAACTTATGGCTACACCTTC.

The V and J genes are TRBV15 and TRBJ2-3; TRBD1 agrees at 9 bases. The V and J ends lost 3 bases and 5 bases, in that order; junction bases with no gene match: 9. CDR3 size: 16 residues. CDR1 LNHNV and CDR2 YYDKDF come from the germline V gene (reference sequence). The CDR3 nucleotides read TGTGCCACCAGCAGGTACAGGACAGGGGCCGGAGATACGCAGTATTTT. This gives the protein CATSRYRTGAGDTQYF. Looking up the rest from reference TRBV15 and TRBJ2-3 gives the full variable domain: DAMVIQNPRYQVTQFGKPVTLSCSQTLNHNVMYWYQQKSSQAPKLLFHYYDKDFNNEADTPDNFQSRRPNTSFCFLDIRSPGLGDTAMYLCATSRYRTGAGDTQYFGPGTRLTVL.

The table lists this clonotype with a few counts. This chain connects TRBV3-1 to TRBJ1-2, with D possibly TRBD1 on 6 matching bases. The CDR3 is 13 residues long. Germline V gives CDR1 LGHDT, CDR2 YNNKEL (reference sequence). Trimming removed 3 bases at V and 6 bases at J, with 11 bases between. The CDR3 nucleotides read TGTGCCAGCAGCCAGTGGGGGCGAGATGGCTACACCTTC. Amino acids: CASSQWGRDGYTF.

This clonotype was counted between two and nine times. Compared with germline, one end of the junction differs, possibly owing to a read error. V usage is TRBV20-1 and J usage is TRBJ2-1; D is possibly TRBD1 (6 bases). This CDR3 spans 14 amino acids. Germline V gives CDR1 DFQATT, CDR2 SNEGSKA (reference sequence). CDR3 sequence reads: CSARDRSHFNEQFF. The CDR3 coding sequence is TGCAGTGCGAGAGACAGGAGCCATTTTAATGAGCAGTTCTTC.

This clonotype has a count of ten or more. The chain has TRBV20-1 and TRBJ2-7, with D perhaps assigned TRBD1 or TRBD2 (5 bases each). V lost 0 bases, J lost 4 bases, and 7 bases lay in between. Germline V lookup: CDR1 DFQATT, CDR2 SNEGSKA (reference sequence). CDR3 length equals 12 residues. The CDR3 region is CSAREGEYEQYF. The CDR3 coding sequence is TGCAGTGCTAGAGAGGGGGAGTACGAGCAGTACTTC.

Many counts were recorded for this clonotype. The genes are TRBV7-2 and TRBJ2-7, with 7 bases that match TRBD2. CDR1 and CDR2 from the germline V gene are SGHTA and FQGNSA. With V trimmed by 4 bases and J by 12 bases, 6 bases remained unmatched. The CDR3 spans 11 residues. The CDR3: CASSSTSVAYF. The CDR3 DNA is TGTGCCAGCAGCTCAACTAGCGTCGCGTACTTC.

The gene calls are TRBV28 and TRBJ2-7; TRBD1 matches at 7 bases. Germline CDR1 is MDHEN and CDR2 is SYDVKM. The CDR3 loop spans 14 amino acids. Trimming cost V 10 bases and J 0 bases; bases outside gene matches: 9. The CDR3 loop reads CATSSRGSSYEQYF. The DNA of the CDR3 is TGTGCCACCTCTTCCAGGGGGAGCTCCTACGAGCAGTACTTC.

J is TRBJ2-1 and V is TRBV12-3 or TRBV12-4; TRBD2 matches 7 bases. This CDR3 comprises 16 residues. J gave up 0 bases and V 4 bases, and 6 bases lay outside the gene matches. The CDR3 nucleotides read TGTGCCAGCAGTTCCATGCGGGGGACCTCCTACAATGAGCAGTTCTTC. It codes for CASSSMRGTSYNEQFF.

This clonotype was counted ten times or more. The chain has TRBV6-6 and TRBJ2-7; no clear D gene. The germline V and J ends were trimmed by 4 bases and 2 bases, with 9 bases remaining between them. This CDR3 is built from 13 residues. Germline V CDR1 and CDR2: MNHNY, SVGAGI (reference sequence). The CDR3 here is CASSSRQTYEQYF. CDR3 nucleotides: TGTGCCAGCAGTTCGAGGCAGACCTACGAGCAGTACTTC.

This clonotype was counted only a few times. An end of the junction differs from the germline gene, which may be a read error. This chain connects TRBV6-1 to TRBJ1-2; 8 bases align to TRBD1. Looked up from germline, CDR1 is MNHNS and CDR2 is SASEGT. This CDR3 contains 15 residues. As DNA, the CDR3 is TGTGCCAGCAGTGGGGGACAGGCAAACTCCTATGGCTGCACCTTC. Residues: CASSGGQANSYGCTF.

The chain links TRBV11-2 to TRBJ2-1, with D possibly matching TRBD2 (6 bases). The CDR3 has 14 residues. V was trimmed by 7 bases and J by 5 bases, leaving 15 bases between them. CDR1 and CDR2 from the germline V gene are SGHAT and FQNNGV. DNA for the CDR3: TGTGCCAGCACCGATTCGGGGAGGAACAATGAGCAGTTCTTC. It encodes CASTDSGRNNEQFF. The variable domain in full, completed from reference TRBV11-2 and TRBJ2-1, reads EAGVAQSPRYKIIEKRQSVAFWCNPISGHATLYWYQQILGQGPKLLIQFQNNGVVDDSQLPKDRFSAERLKGVDSTLKIQPAKLEDSAVYLCASTDSGRNNEQFFGPGTRLTVL.

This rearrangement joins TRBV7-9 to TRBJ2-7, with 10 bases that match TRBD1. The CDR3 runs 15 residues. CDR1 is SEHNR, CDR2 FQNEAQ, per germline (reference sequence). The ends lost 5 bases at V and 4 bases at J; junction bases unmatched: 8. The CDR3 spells CASSAWDRGFYEQYF. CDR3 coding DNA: TGTGCCAGCAGCGCCTGGGACAGGGGATTTTACGAGCAGTACTTC.

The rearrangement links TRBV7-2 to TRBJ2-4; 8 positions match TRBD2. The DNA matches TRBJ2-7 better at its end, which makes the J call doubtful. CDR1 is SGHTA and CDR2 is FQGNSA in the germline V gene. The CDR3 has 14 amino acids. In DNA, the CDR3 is TGTGCCAGCACTTCGGGAGGGAATAGGTACGAGCAGTACTTC. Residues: CASTSGGNRYEQYF.

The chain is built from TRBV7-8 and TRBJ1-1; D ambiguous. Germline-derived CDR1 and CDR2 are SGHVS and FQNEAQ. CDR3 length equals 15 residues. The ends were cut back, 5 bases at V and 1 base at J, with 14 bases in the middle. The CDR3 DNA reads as TGTGCCAGCAGCCCCCACCGGGTCCCGAACACTGAAGCTTTCTTT. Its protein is CASSPHRVPNTEAFF. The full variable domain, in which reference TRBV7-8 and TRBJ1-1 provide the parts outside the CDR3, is GAGVSQSPRYKVAKRGQDVALRCDPISGHVSLFWYQQALGQGPEFLTYFQNEAQLDKSGLPSDRFFAERPEGSVSTLKIQRTQQEDSAVYLCASSPHRVPNTEAFFGQGTRLTVV.

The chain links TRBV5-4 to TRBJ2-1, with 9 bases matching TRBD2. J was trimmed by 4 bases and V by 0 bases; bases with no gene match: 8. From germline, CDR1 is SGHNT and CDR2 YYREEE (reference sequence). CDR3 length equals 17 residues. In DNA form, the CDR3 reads TGTGCCAGCAGCTTGGCCGGGGGCGGGGGGGCGTACAATGAGCAGTTCTTC. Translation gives CASSLAGGGGAYNEQFF.

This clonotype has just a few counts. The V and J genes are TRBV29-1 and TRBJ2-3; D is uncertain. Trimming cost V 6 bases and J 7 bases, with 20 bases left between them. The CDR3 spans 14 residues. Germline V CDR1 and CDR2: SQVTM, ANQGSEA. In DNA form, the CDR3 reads TGCAGCGTGGATTCGTCCTCTCAACCTTATACGCAGTATTTT. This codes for CSVDSSSQPYTQYF.